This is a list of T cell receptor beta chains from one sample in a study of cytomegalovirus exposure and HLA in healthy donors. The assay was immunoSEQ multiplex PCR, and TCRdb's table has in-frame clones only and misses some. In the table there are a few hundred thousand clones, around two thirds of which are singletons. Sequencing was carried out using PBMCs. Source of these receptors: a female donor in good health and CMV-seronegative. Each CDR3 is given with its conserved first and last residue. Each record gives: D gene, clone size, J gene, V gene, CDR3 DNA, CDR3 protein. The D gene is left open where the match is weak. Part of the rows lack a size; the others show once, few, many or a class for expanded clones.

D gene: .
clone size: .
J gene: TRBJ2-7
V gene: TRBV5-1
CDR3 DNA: TGCGCCAGCAGCTTGGGCAGGGGTAGTTACGAGCAGTACTTC
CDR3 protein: CASSLGRGSYEQYF

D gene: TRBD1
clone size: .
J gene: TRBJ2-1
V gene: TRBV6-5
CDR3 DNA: TGTGCCTGCAACAGGGGACGAGGCGTGGTCGATGAGCAGTTCTTC
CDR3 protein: CACNRGRGVVDEQFF

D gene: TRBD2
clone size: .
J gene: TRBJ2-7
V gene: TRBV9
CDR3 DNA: TGTGCCAGCAGCGTAACTATAGCGGGAACTTCCTACGAGCAGTACTTC
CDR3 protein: CASSVTIAGTSYEQYF

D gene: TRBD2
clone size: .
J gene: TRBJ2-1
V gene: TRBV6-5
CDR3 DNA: TGTGCCAGCATGGGGGGGTCTAGCGGAAACAATGAGCAGTTCTTC
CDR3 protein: CASMGGSSGNNEQFF

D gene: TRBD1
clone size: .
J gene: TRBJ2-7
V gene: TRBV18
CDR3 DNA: TGTGCCAGCTCACCCGGGACAGGGACCTACGAGCAGTACTTC
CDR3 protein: CASSPGTGTYEQYF

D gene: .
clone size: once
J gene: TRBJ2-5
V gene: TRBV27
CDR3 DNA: TGTGCCAGCAGTTTAATGTCCGCAACGGGGGAAGAGACCCAGTACTTC
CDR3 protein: CASSLMSATGEETQYF

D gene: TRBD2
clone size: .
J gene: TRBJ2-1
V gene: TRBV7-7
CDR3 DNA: TGTGCCAGCAGCTTAGGGCGGGGGGGGGAGCAGTTCTTC
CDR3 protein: CASSLGRGGEQFF

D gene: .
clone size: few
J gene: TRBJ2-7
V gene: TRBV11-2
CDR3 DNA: TGTGCCAGCAGCTTCCACTACGAGCAGTACTTC
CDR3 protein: CASSFHYEQYF

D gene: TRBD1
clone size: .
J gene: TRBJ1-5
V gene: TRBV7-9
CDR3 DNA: TGTGCCAGCAGCTTGGGGGAGGGGACAGGGAATCAGCCCCAGCATTTT
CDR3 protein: CASSLGEGTGNQPQHF

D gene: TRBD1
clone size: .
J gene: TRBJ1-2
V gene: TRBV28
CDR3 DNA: TGTGCCATACCCTCCGGACAGGGGGGCTATGGCTACACCTTC
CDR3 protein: CAIPSGQGGYGYTF

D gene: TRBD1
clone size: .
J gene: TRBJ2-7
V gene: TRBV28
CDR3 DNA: TGTGCCAGCACCGGGACAGCCGGAGGTGAGCAGTACTTC
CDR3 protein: CASTGTAGGEQYF

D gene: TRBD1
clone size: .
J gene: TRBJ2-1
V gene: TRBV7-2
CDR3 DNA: TGTGCCAGCAGCTTAGGGCAGGGGGCCCATGAGCAGTTCTTC
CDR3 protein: CASSLGQGAHEQFF

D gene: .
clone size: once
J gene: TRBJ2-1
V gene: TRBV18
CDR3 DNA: TGTGCCAGCTCACCTGGGGGCGAGCAGTTCTTC
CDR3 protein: CASSPGGEQFF

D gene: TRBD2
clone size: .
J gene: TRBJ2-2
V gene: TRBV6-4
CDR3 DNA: TGTGCCAGCAGCGTTACTAGCGGGTCCACCGGGGAGCTGTTTTTT
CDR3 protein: CASSVTSGSTGELFF

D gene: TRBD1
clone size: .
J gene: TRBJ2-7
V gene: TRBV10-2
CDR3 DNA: TGCGCCAGCAGTGGGCACACAGGGGCTTACGAGCAGTACTTC
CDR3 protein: CASSGHTGAYEQYF

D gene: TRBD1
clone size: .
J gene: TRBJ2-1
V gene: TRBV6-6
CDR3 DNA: TGTGCCAGCAGTCAGAGGGGGCTGGTTTACAATGAGCAGTTCTTC
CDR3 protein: CASSQRGLVYNEQFF

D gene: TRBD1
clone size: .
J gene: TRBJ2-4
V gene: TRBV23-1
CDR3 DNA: TGCGCCAGCAGTCACCGAACAGGGGGTTTAGCCAAAAACATTCAGTACTTC
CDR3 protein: CASSHRTGGLAKNIQYF